The sequence of this T cell receptor beta chain was determined in a study of shared clonotypes between healthy human individuals. Overall study context: Samples came from two female and a few male donors aged 18 to 49. Study-wide points: A small donor pool kept down the genetic and exposure-history diversity that was represented.

Data came from immunoSEQ multiplex PCR; TCRdb stores just in-frame clones and leaves some out. This table holds approximately 980,000 clones, approximately 76% found once. All donors qualified as healthy HIV-negative adults and had experienced no recent acute infections or vaccinations. This CDR3 region has 13 residues. Germline CDR1 SGHRS, CDR2 YFSETQ. V lost 9 bases and J lost 3, with 12 bases in between. As to this clone: Antigen unknown.

The chain combines TRBV5-1 with TRBJ2-2, with TRBD2 as a possible D gene (5 bases). The sample was memory CD4+ T cells sorted from blood. Stated subset: CD45RA-negative fraction. This TCR came from a man aged 18 to 30 in good health. The CDR3 sequence is CATTDSDTGELFF. The CDR3 coding sequence is TGCGCCACCACGGACTCCGACACCGGGGAGCTGTTTTTT. The variable domain in full, with the rest retrieved from reference TRBV5-1 and TRBJ2-2, is KAGVTQTPRYLIKTRGQQVTLSCSPISGHRSVSWYQQTPGQGLQFLFEYFSETQRNKGNFPGRFSGRQFSNSRSEMNVSTLELGDSALYLCATTDSDTGELFFGEGSRLTVL.